This paragraph reports one T cell receptor (beta chain). Its antigen remains unidentified. Germline values: CDR1 SGHAT, CDR2 FQNNGV. This CDR3 has 15 residues. Unmatched junction bases numbered 8, after V lost 4 bases and J lost 8 bases. Using immunoSEQ multiplex PCR, the repertoire was profiled, and TCRdb retains in-frame clones only, with some absent. The sample consists of hundreds of thousands of clones, around 90% of them appearing once. This specimen belongs to a study of Ad26.COV2.S vaccination and SARS-CoV-2 variants. Study-level information: Ad26.COV2.S given intramuscularly, once or twice 56 days apart. Study-wide results and caveats: Ad26.COV2.S recipients had broader spike-specific TCRs (P = 0.0014).

Indicated treatment: over 15 received Ad26.COV2.S at low or high dose, single or two shots; about 5 received placebo; per-sample allocation not given. Sampling was done on day 63 after the first vaccine or placebo injection. This TCR was sampled from a person aged 18 to 59 who received the Ad26.COV2.S COVID-19 vaccine or a placebo. The gene calls are TRBV11-2 and TRBJ1-6; 7 nucleotides align to TRBD1. The material sequenced was peripheral blood, taken in a trial of Ad26.COV2.S vaccine versus placebo. As DNA, the CDR3 is TGTGCCAGCAGCTGGGGGGACAGCTGGGATTCACCCCTCCACTTT. Its protein product is CASSWGDSWDSPLHF. Full variable domain (missing parts from reference TRBV11-2 and TRBJ1-6): EAGVAQSPRYKIIEKRQSVAFWCNPISGHATLYWYQQILGQGPKLLIQFQNNGVVDDSQLPKDRFSAERLKGVDSTLKIQPAKLEDSAVYLCASSWGDSWDSPLHFGNGTRLTVT.